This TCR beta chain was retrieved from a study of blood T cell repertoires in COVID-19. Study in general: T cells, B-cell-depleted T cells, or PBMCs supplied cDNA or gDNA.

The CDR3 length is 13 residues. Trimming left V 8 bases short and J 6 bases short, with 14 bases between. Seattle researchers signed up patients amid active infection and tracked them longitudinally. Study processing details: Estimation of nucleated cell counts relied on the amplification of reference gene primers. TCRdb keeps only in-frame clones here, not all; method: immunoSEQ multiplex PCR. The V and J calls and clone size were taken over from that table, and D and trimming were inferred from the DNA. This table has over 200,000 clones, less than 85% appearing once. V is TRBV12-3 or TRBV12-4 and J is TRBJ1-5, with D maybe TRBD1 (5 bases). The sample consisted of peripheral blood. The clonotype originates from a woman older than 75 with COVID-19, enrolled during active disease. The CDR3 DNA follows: TGTGCCAGCGGGGGGGGTCAGTTTCAGCCCCAGCATTTT. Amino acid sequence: CASGGGQFQPQHF.